The clone carrying this T cell receptor beta chain turned up a few times. The target antigen is unknown. This sample was taken from a study of T-cell reconstitution after alpha-beta-depleted transplantation in children. The TCRbeta library incorporated unique molecular identifiers. One entry per CDR3 protein results from TCRdb running MiXCR on the PCR reads. Of more than 300,000 distinct CDR3 sequences listed, 15% to 20% are singletons. Whole-study findings and limits: T-cell counts and diversity at one year post-transplant came mainly from newly produced T cells. Elevated TCRbeta diversity at day 60 was traced, in some patients, to surviving recipient T cells and thymic progenitors.

Sequences were derived from PBMCs, mostly from graft donor cells, sampled 360 days after TCRalphabeta/CD19-depleted stem cell transplant. The sequence derives from a male patient aged 2 to 10 who had a stem cell transplant for acute lymphoblastic leukemia, so the T cells may come from the graft donor.

In nucleotides, the CDR3 is TGTGCCAGCAGTAGGACAGGGGGACTAGCCAAAAACATTCAGTACTTC. This encodes CASSRTGGLAKNIQYF. J is TRBJ2-4 and V is TRBV28; 10 bases match TRBD1. Per the germline V gene, CDR1 is MDHEN and CDR2 is SYDVKM. The V segment lost 5 bases and the J segment 0 bases; nucleotides outside the gene matches: 4. There are 16 residues in the CDR3.